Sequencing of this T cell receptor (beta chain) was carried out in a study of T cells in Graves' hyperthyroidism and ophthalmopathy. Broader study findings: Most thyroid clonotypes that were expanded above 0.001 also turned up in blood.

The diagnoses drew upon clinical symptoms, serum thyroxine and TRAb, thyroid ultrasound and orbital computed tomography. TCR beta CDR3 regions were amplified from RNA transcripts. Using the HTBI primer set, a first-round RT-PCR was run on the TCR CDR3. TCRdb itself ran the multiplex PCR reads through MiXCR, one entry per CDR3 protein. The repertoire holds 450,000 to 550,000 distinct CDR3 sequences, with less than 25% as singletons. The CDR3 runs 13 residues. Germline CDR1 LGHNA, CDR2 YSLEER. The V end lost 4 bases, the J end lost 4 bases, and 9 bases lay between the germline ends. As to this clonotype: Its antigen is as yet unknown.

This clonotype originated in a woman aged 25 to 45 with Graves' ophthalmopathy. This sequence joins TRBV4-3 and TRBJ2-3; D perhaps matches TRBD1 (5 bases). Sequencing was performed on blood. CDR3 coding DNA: TGCGCCAGCAGCCCCAGGGAATCAGATACGCAGTATTTT. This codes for CASSPRESDTQYF.